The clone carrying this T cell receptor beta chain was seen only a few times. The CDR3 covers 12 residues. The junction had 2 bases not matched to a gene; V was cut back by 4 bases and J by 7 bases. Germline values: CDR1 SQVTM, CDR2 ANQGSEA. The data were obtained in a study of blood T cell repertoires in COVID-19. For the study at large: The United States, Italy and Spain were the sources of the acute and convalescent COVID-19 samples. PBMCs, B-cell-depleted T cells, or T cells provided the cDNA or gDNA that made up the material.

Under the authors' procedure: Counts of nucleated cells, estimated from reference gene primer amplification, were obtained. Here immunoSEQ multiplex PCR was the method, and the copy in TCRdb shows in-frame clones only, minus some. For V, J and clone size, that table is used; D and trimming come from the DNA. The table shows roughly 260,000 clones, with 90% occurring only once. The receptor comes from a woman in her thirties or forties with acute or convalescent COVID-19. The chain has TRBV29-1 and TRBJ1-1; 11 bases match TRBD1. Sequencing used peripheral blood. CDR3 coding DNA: TGCAGCGTTGGGACAGGGGGCGTTGAAGCTTTCTTT. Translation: CSVGTGGVEAFF. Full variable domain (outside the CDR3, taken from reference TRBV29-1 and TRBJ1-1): SAVISQKPSRDICQRGTSLTIQCQVDSQVTMMFWYRQQPGQSLTLIATANQGSEATYESGFVIDKFPISRPNLTFSTLTVSNMSPEDSSIYLCSVGTGGVEAFFGQGTRLTVV.